The 27 T cell receptor beta chains below were found in one sample sequenced in a study of cytomegalovirus exposure and HLA in healthy donors. The PCR ran on 60 Vbeta and 13 Jbeta primers. The protocol was immunoSEQ multiplex PCR, while the TCRdb copy is restricted to in-frame clones and leaves out a portion. In the table there are 150,000 to 200,000 clones, around 75% of which are singletons. Sequencing was performed on PBMCs. The receptors come from a man aged 18 to 30 in good health and CMV-seropositive.

This clone was seen a few times. The chain couples TRBV15 to TRBJ1-2; tentative D call: TRBD1 (6 bases). The CDR3 is 15 residues long. Trimming removed 2 bases from V and 8 bases from J, with 18 bases in between. Germline CDR1 reads LNHNV; CDR2 reads YYDKDF (reference sequence). CDR3 sequence: CATSRSLQGLGGYTF. The CDR3 coding sequence is TGTGCCACCAGCAGATCTTTACAGGGCTTAGGGGGCTACACCTTC.

Only one count was recorded for this clone. The V and J genes are TRBV11-2 and TRBJ1-3; 7 bases fit TRBD1. The CDR3 is 14 residues long. Unmatched junction bases numbered 3, after V lost 5 bases and J lost 2 bases. Germline CDR1 is SGHAT and CDR2 is FQNNGV. This CDR3 reads CASSLGTAGNTIYF. The CDR3 DNA reads TGTGCCAGCAGCCTCGGGACAGCTGGAAACACCATATATTTT. Full variable domain (remainder filled in from reference TRBV11-2 and TRBJ1-3): EAGVAQSPRYKIIEKRQSVAFWCNPISGHATLYWYQQILGQGPKLLIQFQNNGVVDDSQLPKDRFSAERLKGVDSTLKIQPAKLEDSAVYLCASSLGTAGNTIYFGEGSWLTVV.

This clone has only one observation. The chain is built from TRBV18 and TRBJ2-5; possible D gene TRBD1, 5 bases. Looked up from germline, CDR1 is KGHSH and CDR2 is LQKENI. The V and J ends lost 3 bases and 4 bases respectively, with 12 bases between them. The CDR3 consists of 14 residues. In nucleotides, the CDR3 is TGTGCCAGCTCACCTCAGGGATGGGGAGAGACCCAGTACTTC. This sequence encodes CASSPQGWGETQYF.

The rearrangement joins TRBV18 to TRBJ2-7; 9 bases align to TRBD2. Germline-derived CDR1 and CDR2 are KGHSH and LQKENI. The CDR3 runs to 15 residues. Unmatched junction bases numbered 7, after V lost 3 bases and J lost 4 bases. CDR3 in amino acids: CASSPSAGGLYEQYV. CDR3 nucleotides: TGTGCCAGCTCACCGTCCGCGGGAGGGCTTTACGAGCAGTACGTC.

The rearrangement uses TRBV10-3 and TRBJ2-1, with 9 bases lining up with TRBD2. The V segment lost 4 bases and the J segment 8 bases; nucleotides outside the gene matches: 12. CDR1 is ENHRY, CDR2 SYGVKD, per germline. This CDR3 has 16 residues. CDR3 loop: CAISGDGWTSDHEQFF. For the CDR3, the DNA is TGTGCCATCAGTGGGGACGGATGGACTAGCGATCATGAGCAGTTCTTC.

The chain links TRBV6-1 to TRBJ2-7; 9 positions agree with TRBD2. This CDR3 is built from 14 residues. J lost 6 bases, V lost 8 bases, and 11 bases had no gene match. The germline gives CDR1 MNHNS, CDR2 SASEGT. In DNA form, the CDR3 reads TGTGCCAGCCGGCGTGAGCTAGCGGGGAGCGAGCAGTACGTC. Protein product: CASRRELAGSEQYV.

The chain uses TRBV5-1 and TRBJ2-5, with 8 bases identical to TRBD1. Germline V gives CDR1 SGHRS, CDR2 YFSETQ. Trimming cost V 4 bases and J 5 bases; bases outside gene matches: 13. The CDR3 spans 16 residues. The DNA for the CDR3 is TGCGCCAGCAGCCCAAATCAGGGGGCGGCGGAGGAGACCCAGTACTTC. It translates to CASSPNQGAAEETQYF.

The V and J genes are TRBV11-2 and TRBJ2-5; 9 nucleotides agree with TRBD2. From germline, CDR1 is SGHAT and CDR2 FQNNGV. V shed 1 base, J shed 4 bases, and the junction held 4 bases outside the gene matches. CDR3 length: 15 amino acids. The CDR3 bases are TGTGCCAGCAGCTTAGTAGCGGGAGTACGAGAGACCCAGTACTTC. It translates to CASSLVAGVRETQYF.

The rearrangement links TRBV6-1 to TRBJ1-2; D is uncertain. Germline CDR1 reads MNHNS; CDR2 reads SASEGT. V gave up 2 bases and J gave up 7 bases, with 11 bases separating them. The CDR3 runs 13 residues. In DNA, the CDR3 is TGTGCCAGCAGTGAAAGTTCGCGGGGTGGCTACACCTTC. Its protein is CASSESSRGGYTF.

This chain joins TRBV7-9 and TRBJ2-7, with D perhaps matching TRBD2 (6 bases). The CDR3 has 14 amino acids. Trimming shortened V by 1 base and J by 3 bases, and 10 bases separated the two germline ends. Germline CDR1 SEHNR, CDR2 FQNEAQ (reference sequence). CDR3 loop: CASSLDRGSYEQYV. The CDR3 DNA sequence: TGTGCCAGCAGCTTAGATCGGGGGAGCTACGAGCAGTACGTC.

This clone was picked up one time. The J gene is TRBJ1-1, the V gene TRBV4-1; no clear D gene. This CDR3 has 13 residues. V lost 4 bases and J lost 1, with 7 bases in between. From germline, CDR1 is MGHRA and CDR2 YSYEKL. The CDR3 DNA reads TGCGCCAGCAGCCGAACAGCGAACACTGAAGCTTTCTTT. Protein product: CASSRTANTEAFF.

The chain carries TRBV5-6 and TRBJ1-1; 9 nucleotides align to TRBD1. With V trimmed by 4 bases and J by 4 bases, 8 bases remained unmatched. Germline CDR1 SGHDT, CDR2 YYEEEE. The CDR3 is made up of 15 amino acids. CDR3 in DNA: TGTGCCAGCAGCCCGGACAGGGGCTGGAGCACTGAAGCTTTCTTT. Translating it yields CASSPDRGWSTEAFF.

This clone was counted only a few times. The rearrangement links TRBV14 to TRBJ1-3; no clear D. Germline CDR1 SGHDN, CDR2 FVKESK. With 2 bases removed from V and 1 base from J, the gap between germline ends came to 6 bases. The CDR3 is 14 amino acids. The CDR3 region is CASSQTGSGNTIYF. The CDR3 coding sequence is TGTGCCAGCAGCCAAACGGGTTCTGGAAACACCATATATTTT.

V usage is TRBV19 and J usage is TRBJ1-1; maybe TRBD1 (5 bases). CDR1 is LNHDA and CDR2 is SQIVND in the germline V gene (reference sequence). The CDR3 contains 13 residues. V shed 7 bases and J shed 3 bases, with 12 bases lying between them. CDR3 DNA: TGTGCCAGTAAGGCAGGGTTGGACACTGAAGCTTTCTTT. As protein: CASKAGLDTEAFF.

Written as DNA, the CDR3 is TGCGCCAGCAGCCCTCGGACAGGGGGCGAAGTGAACCAAGAGACCCAGTACTTC. It translates to CASSPRTGGEVNQETQYF. The rearrangement uses TRBV5-1 and TRBJ2-5; 11 positions match TRBD1. J lost 0 bases, V lost 4 bases, and 11 bases had no gene match. CDR3 length: 18 residues. Germline loops: CDR1 SGHRS, CDR2 YFSETQ.

The V call is TRBV30, the J call TRBJ2-2; TRBD2 agrees at 10 bases. The CDR3 extends over 19 amino acids. J was trimmed by 2 bases and V by 3 bases; bases with no gene match: 15. Germline V gene data show CDR1 as GTSNPN and CDR2 as SVGIG (reference sequence). CDR3 DNA: TGTGCCTGGAGGGCCGTCTGGAGCGGGAGGGGGCCTAACACCGGGGAGCTGTTTTTT. Encoded protein: CAWRAVWSGRGPNTGELFF. Full variable domain (missing parts from reference TRBV30 and TRBJ2-2): SQTIHQWPATLVQPVGSPLSLECTVEGTSNPNLYWYRQAAGRGLQLLFYSVGIGQISSEVPQNLSASRPQDRQFILSSKKLLLSDSGFYLCAWRAVWSGRGPNTGELFFGEGSRLTVL.

The chain recombines TRBV7-2 with TRBJ1-2, with 8 positions matching TRBD1. CDR1 and CDR2 (germline): SGHTA, FQGNSA. Trimming cost V 4 bases and J 5 bases; bases outside gene matches: 9. The CDR3 is 15 amino acids. Written as DNA, the CDR3 is TGTGCCAGCAGCTCCCTGGCAGGGGGCATTTATGGCTACACCTTC. Amino acid sequence: CASSSLAGGIYGYTF.

This clone was picked up a small number of times. Additional DNA sequences in this sample encode the identical CDR3. V and J are TRBV11-1 and TRBJ1-6; D unresolved. Germline assignment: CDR1 SGHAT and CDR2 FQDESV (reference sequence). Trimming stripped 5 bases from V and 5 bases from J, with 10 bases between. This CDR3 comprises 14 residues. The CDR3 region is CASSLTGNNSPLHF. CDR3 in DNA: TGTGCCAGCAGCCTGACGGGGAATAATTCACCCCTCCACTTT.

Here the CDR3 reads CASSYSSGGAQTEAFF. CDR3 sequence (DNA): TGTGCCAGCAGTTACTCGTCAGGGGGTGCACAAACTGAAGCTTTCTTT. The rearrangement links TRBV6-5 to TRBJ1-1; TRBD1 aligns across 7 bases. Germline V gene sequence: CDR1 MNHEY, CDR2 SVGAGI. The V segment lost 0 bases and the J segment 5 bases; nucleotides outside the gene matches: 9. This CDR3 contains 16 residues.

The gene calls are TRBV7-2 and TRBJ1-6, with TRBD1 matching 7 bases. The CDR3 totals 16 residues. V shed 5 bases and J 3 bases; nucleotides not matched to a gene: 7. Germline V gene sequence: CDR1 SGHTA, CDR2 FQGNSA. The CDR3 region has the DNA TGTGCCAGCAGCCCTCCAGGGGGTATCTATAATTCACCCCTCCACTTT. Amino acid sequence: CASSPPGGIYNSPLHF. Complete variable domain (other parts from reference TRBV7-2 and TRBJ1-6): GAGVSQSPSNKVTEKGKDVELRCDPISGHTALYWYRQSLGQGLEFLIYFQGNSAPDKSGLPSDRFSAERTGGSVSTLTIQRTQQEDSAVYLCASSPPGGIYNSPLHFGNGTRLTVT.

This clone has more than one count but fewer than ten. The V gene is TRBV11-2, the J gene TRBJ1-2; TRBD1 agrees at 7 bases. Germline V gene data show CDR1 as SGHAT and CDR2 as FQNNGV. The CDR3 runs 14 residues. V was pared by 1 base and J by 10 bases, with 9 bases of the junction left unmatched. As DNA, the CDR3 is TGTGCCAGCAGCTTAGTCCCGGCAGGGGGGCTCTACACCTTC. Translated, it gives CASSLVPAGGLYTF.

The chain is built from TRBV5-6 and TRBJ2-1; no definite D call. Per the germline V gene, CDR1 is SGHDT and CDR2 is YYEEEE. Trimming took 4 bases from V and 6 from J, leaving 8 bases between them. There are 12 residues in the CDR3. CDR3 loop: CASSTYSNEQFF. The DNA for the CDR3 is TGTGCCAGCAGCACTTACAGCAATGAGCAGTTCTTC.

The V and J genes are TRBV13 and TRBJ2-6; tentative D call: TRBD2 (5 bases). Germline V gene data show CDR1 as PRHDT and CDR2 as FYEKMQ (reference sequence). This CDR3 is 20 amino acids long. Trimming removed 5 bases at V and 0 bases at J, with 23 bases between. CDR3 sequence: CASSPRVSEGATSGANVLTF. The CDR3 bases are TGTGCCAGCAGCCCCAGAGTATCAGAGGGAGCTACCTCTGGGGCCAACGTCCTGACTTTC.

The chain recombines TRBV5-1 with TRBJ2-1, with 7 bases fitting TRBD2. V was pared by 7 bases and J by 5 bases, with 12 bases of the junction left unmatched. Germline CDR1 and CDR2: SGHRS and YFSETQ. The CDR3 sequence is 15 residues long. CDR3 residues: CASFPGASGHNEQFF. CDR3 coding DNA: TGCGCCAGCTTCCCTGGCGCTAGCGGCCACAATGAGCAGTTCTTC.

This chain links TRBV11-3 with TRBJ1-4; the match to TRBD1 covers 8 bases. The junction had 2 bases not matched to a gene; V was cut back by 5 bases and J by 3 bases. CDR3 length: 14 residues. CDR1 SGHNT and CDR2 YENEEA come from the germline V gene. DNA for the CDR3: TGTGCCAGCAGCAGGACAGGGCCTAATGAAAAACTGTTTTTT. Translation: CASSRTGPNEKLFF.

The gene calls are TRBV27 and TRBJ1-1; tentative D call: TRBD1 (5 bases). V dropped 0 bases and J dropped 0 bases, with 8 bases sitting between them. Per the germline V gene, CDR1 is MNHEY and CDR2 is SMNVEV (reference sequence). The length of the CDR3 is 15 residues. The CDR3 here is CASSLSGVMNTEAFF. The CDR3 DNA reads TGTGCCAGCAGTTTATCAGGGGTTATGAACACTGAAGCTTTCTTT.

The chain is built from TRBV5-4 and TRBJ2-5; TRBD1 matches at 9 bases. Germline V gene sequence: CDR1 SGHNT, CDR2 YYREEE (reference sequence). After removal of 4 bases from V and 4 bases from J, the junction contained 5 bases not matched to a gene. CDR3 length equals 14 residues. The CDR3 DNA sequence: TGTGCCAGCAGCCCCGGGACAGGGCGAGAGACCCAGTACTTC. Encoded protein: CASSPGTGRETQYF.